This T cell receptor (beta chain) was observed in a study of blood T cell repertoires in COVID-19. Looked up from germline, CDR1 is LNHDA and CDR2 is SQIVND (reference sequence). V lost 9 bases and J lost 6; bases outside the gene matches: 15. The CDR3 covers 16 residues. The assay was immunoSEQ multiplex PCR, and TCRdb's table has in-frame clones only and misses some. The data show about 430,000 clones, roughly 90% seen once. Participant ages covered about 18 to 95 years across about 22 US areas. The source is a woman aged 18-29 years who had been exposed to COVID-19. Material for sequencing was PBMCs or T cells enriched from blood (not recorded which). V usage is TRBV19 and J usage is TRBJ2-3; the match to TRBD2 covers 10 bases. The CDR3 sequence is CASTKRGGYPMDTQYF. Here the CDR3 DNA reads TGTGCCAGCACTAAGCGGGGGGGATACCCCATGGATACGCAGTATTTT. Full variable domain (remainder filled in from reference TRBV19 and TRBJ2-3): DGGITQSPKYLFRKEGQNVTLSCEQNLNHDAMYWYRQDPGQGLRLIYYSQIVNDFQKGDIAEGYSVSREKKESFPLTVTSAQKNPTAFYLCASTKRGGYPMDTQYFGPGTRLTVL.